This TCR beta chain was recovered during a study of cytomegalovirus exposure and HLA in healthy donors (dated by TCRdb to about 2017). Background on the whole study: According to an earlier analysis of several hundred of the donors, about 179 million T cells yielded 90 million to 130 million unique TCR beta sequences and about 280 Gb of sequence data. To study patterns of TCR occurrence, a later analysis re-analyzed previously published TCR beta repertoires from several hundred donors and added high-resolution HLA genotyping. Every repertoire in the discovery cohort had been generated on one and the same sequencing platform. A separate validation cohort of 100 to 150 different subjects was used in addition to the approximately 700-subject first cohort. The study combined high-throughput TCR immunosequencing, statistical association of individual TCRs with disease status, and machine learning to predict cytomegalovirus infection status. The study profiled the T cell repertoires of fewer than 850 subjects by immunosequencing and related them to cytomegalovirus serostatus. The study aimed to test whether signatures of past pathogen exposure could be identified by cataloging public T cell receptors. Among 350 to 400 genotyped donors of the cohort, an average of about 240,000 unique TCR beta nucleotide sequences were sequenced per donor, about a sixth of them non-productive. Typing coverage varied by locus: roughly 620-640 donors for A, B, C, DRB1 and DQB1; some 520 for DQA1; approximately 610 for DPA1; roughly 470 for DPB1. The genetic ancestry cluster associated with self-reported Caucasian donors included 70% to 85% of the approximately 400 genotyped donors. Rather than using new phenotypic data, the later analysis identified candidate immune exposures from TCR beta sequences and from how often those sequences occurred across donors. About 280 gigabases of sequencing data and tens of millions of unique TCR sequences were included in an early release covering under 650 HLA-typed donors. Both class I and class II loci were covered by HLA typing, at four-digit resolution. Because of strong linkage in the cohort, roughly five DR-DQ haplotypes were treated as single units for association and clustering. A later genetic analysis used genome-wide SNP genotypes for about three fifths of the roughly 700 donors, treating that subset as a discovery cohort. An earlier analysis of fewer than 750 of the donors used high-throughput TCR beta sequencing to judge whether each TCR beta V gene segment behaved as functional or pseudogenic. Alongside the repertoire data, information on donor age, sex, ethnicity and CMV serostatus was compiled.

Results and caveats for the whole study, not just this receptor: The study gave a list of about 170 TCR beta chains associated with cytomegalovirus. The sequencing pipeline was judged likely to have produced a cluster of highly shared sequence variants as a technical artifact. In a later analysis, several top co-occurrence clusters were reported to appear linked to parvovirus B19, influenza, CMV and Epstein-Barr virus. In a later analysis, TCR association rates were found to vary across HLA loci, with the most associated TCRs seen for DRB1 alleles and the fewest for HLA-C alleles. In both the original and validation cohorts, the classifier was reported to diagnose cytomegalovirus status with high specificity and sensitivity. Because counts were too low, approximately 15 rarely observed V segments, including chromosome 9 orphons, were excluded from the earlier analysis of 587 of the donors. Across donors, most TCR sequences were observed very rarely, whereas some public TCRs were present in many individuals. In this cohort, only TCR beta chains were sequenced, and detectable features were limited by the absence of alpha or paired-chain data. In a later analysis, 16,951 TCR beta sequences were associated with specific HLA alleles at a false discovery rate of 0.05. The presence/absence analyses assumed that sequencing depth was roughly uniform across donors, and that assumption may not be true. Most CMV-associated TCR beta chains appeared to be HLA-restricted in a later analysis, and the HLA associations seemed to be driven largely by CMV exposure. Correlated functional status among segregating V segments might be attributable to linkage disequilibrium, but an unknown experimental factor could not be ruled out. A further reported finding was that TCR beta sequences accurately predicted the HLA-A and HLA-B alleles for most subjects in the first cohort. Compared with the roughly 710-donor mean, donors in an Asian-associated ancestry cluster had fewer N-insertions in productive TCRs, according to a later genetic analysis. Immune exposure information for the cohort was limited to CMV serostatus. An earlier analysis of around 500 of the donors showed that most TCR beta V segments appeared in productive rearrangements either about 90% or about 30% of the time, which broadly matched IMGT annotations. A few of the identified cytomegalovirus-associated TCR beta chains were confirmed in vitro to be specific for cytomegalovirus antigens. V-gene and J-gene trimming of TCR beta chains was associated with a missense DCLRE1C variant in a later genetic analysis, and the association was replicated in an independent cohort. The authors suggested that the approach could potentially be generalized to other disease states and immunological phenotypes. Strong co-occurrence of HLA alleles, especially DR and DQ, made assigning TCR associations to individual alleles difficult. Because HLA typing was missing for some donors at each locus, association tests included only the typed subset. Some IMGT-functional V segments, including TRBV6-2 and TRBV6-3, could not be distinguished by the 87-base-pair reads and were therefore excluded. Compared with equally common non-associated chains, HLA-associated TCR beta chains in a later analysis were more clonally expanded and had lower generation probabilities.

The cohort consisted of some 670 healthy bone marrow donors. All cohort members were sampled while nominally healthy, although unrecorded immune exposures were likely present. The donor was CMV seropositive and was included in the group of 289 seropositive cohort members. A peripheral blood sample was collected from each donor, and TCR beta sequencing was performed on peripheral blood mononuclear cells. Genomic DNA extraction from the blood cell samples was performed with the Qiagen DNeasy Blood Extraction Kit. Library generation was performed with the immunoSEQ multiplex PCR assay. For the multiplex PCR, a mixture combining 60 forward primers for TCR Vbeta segments and 13 reverse primers for TCR Jbeta segments was used. Amplification of the CDR3 region of rearranged TCR beta genes was performed with a multiplex PCR assay on genomic DNA. On the Illumina HiSeq System, the amplified TCR beta libraries were sequenced as 87-base-pair reads. As for the original processing: Across the roughly 640 repertoires, a later analysis counted some 80 million unique TCR beta chains, roughly 11 million of which were shared by at least two donors. Raw reads were error-corrected and collapsed into unique sequences by a nearest-neighbor algorithm in which closely related sequences were merged to remove PCR and sequencing errors. CDR3 sequences were aligned to IMGT reference sequences to assign V, D and J gene segments. For a sequence to be retained, a match of at least six nucleotides to both a V gene segment and a J gene segment was required. Rearrangements were called productive when the CDR3 lacked stop codons and stayed in frame with V and J; all others were non-productive. CDR3 was defined according to IMGT convention as the region running from the second conserved V-encoded cysteine to the conserved J-encoded phenylalanine. In an earlier analysis of roughly 580 of the donors, sequences lacking an unambiguous match to a single V gene segment were excluded. An earlier analysis of a few hundred of the donors classified V segments as functional when productive rearrangements were above 56.7% and as segregating when the standard deviation between donors was above 5%. A statistical classification framework was built for diagnosing cytomegalovirus status from the catalog of TCR beta chain sequences. In a later analysis, TCR nucleotide sequences were compared against IMGT/GENE-DB human TR gene sequences so that V and J genes could be assigned. A later analysis assigned CDR3 sequences and most-parsimonious VDJ recombination scenarios with the TCRdist pipeline. In a later analysis, each TCR beta chain was defined by its CDR3 amino acid sequence together with its V-gene family, and reads lacking a unique V-gene family were excluded. To address suspected cross-contamination and a sequencing artifact, a later analysis removed a few hundred highly shared, low-generation-probability nucleotide sequences. In a later analysis, a clonal expansion index for each public chain was calculated from normalized within-repertoire ranks of inferred template counts. A later analysis computed generation probabilities with a VDJ recombination model fitted to out-of-frame rearrangements, and checked the results against IGoR. A later analysis scored TCR-TCR, TCR-HLA and TCR-CMV co-occurrence with hypergeometric tests, applying a repertoire-size bias correction to TCR pairs. In a later analysis, false discovery rates were estimated by permuting HLA or CMV assignments 20 times. A later analysis grouped co-occurring TCRs with DBSCAN, adding TCRdist sequence similarity when clustering within HLA-allele-positive subsets. For co-occurrence clustering, repertoires with fewer than 30,000 or more than 120,000 public chains were excluded, along with several repertoires with anomalous nucleotide sharing. TCRdb holds this immuneACCESS table with in-frame rearrangements only. Some clones are missing; in checked studies, unresolved V genes explain under half, and the rest has no known cause. Clonal size and the V and J genes are those of that table, whereas D and trimming came from the DNA. The sample's records list tens of thousands of clones. The ten largest clones represent roughly 15% of the sample.

As concerns this clone: What this receptor recognizes is not known.

The CDR3 runs 15 residues from the cysteine to the phenylalanine. The read is trimmed to its CDR3 DNA, 45 bases read in frame from base 1. At the junction V is shortened by 5 bases and J by 0 bases, with 14 bases in between. In the germline V gene, CDR1 corresponds to MNHNS and CDR2 to SASEGT. This sequence was found in a male donor in good health and CMV-seropositive. Specimen: PBMCs. The V gene is TRBV6-1 and the J gene is TRBJ2-7; matching of 6 bases hints at TRBD1 as the D gene. The CDR3 amino acid sequence is: CASSKRGTSSYEQYF. The base sequence is TGTGCCAGCAGTAAAAGGGGGACCAGCTCCTACGAGCAGTACTTC.